These T cell receptor beta chains were read from a single sample in a study of T cell changes during pregnancy in multiple sclerosis. Produced via immunoSEQ multiplex PCR; TCRdb's table is partial and in-frame only. The data hold fewer than 70,000 clones, with roughly 87% observed a single time. Sample: peripheral blood, taken in the first trimester of pregnancy. All receptors come from a female donor with multiple sclerosis, enrolled in a pregnancy study. Both conserved end residues are part of each CDR3. Each record gives: J gene, clone size, V gene, D gene, CDR3 DNA, CDR3 protein. A D gene is named only where the DNA matches it firmly. Only some rows state a clone size, as once, few, many or a class for expanded clones.

TRBJ1-1 | - | TRBV7-3 | TRBD1 | TGTGCCAGCAGCTTAAATGCAGGGGGAAACACTGAAGCTTTCTTT | CASSLNAGGNTEAFF
TRBJ1-4 | - | TRBV7-2 | - | TGTGCCAGCAGCTTCGCTACAGGGGAAAAACTGTTTTTT | CASSFATGEKLFF
TRBJ2-7 | - | TRBV7-8 | - | TGTGCCAGCAGCCAAGACAGGTACGAGCAGTACTTC | CASSQDRYEQYF
TRBJ1-5 | - | TRBV6-5 | TRBD1 | TGTGCCAGCAGTTACTCCAGGACAGGGGGTCAGCCCCAGCATTTT | CASSYSRTGGQPQHF
TRBJ1-5 | - | TRBV6-6 | TRBD1 | TGTGCCAGCAGTGGGACAGGGGGCTCCCAGCCCCAGCATTTT | CASSGTGGSQPQHF
TRBJ2-7 | - | TRBV7-9 | TRBD2 | TGTGCCAGCAGCCCCCGGACTAGCGGGGAGAGAGGCGCATACGAGCAGTACTTC | CASSPRTSGERGAYEQYF
TRBJ1-1 | - | TRBV19 | - | TGTGCCAGTAGTCCGGAGGCAGATTGGGACACTGAAGCTTTCTTT | CASSPEADWDTEAFF
TRBJ2-7 | - | TRBV10-2 | - | TGCGCCAGCAGTGAGATGGCCCTCTTCTACGAGCAGTACTTC | CASSEMALFYEQYF
TRBJ1-5 | - | TRBV2 | - | TGTGCCAGCACCCAGGGTACAGGCTATCAGCCCCAGCATTTT | CASTQGTGYQPQHF
TRBJ2-7 | - | TRBV20-1 | - | TGCAGTGCTAAGAGCTCCTACGAGCAGTACTTC | CSAKSSYEQYF
TRBJ2-7 | - | TRBV19 | - | TGTGCCAGTAGCCGAGGCAGACTCTACGAGCAGTACTTC | CASSRGRLYEQYF
TRBJ2-3 | - | TRBV9 | TRBD2 | TGTGCCAGCAGCTTTACTAGCGTAGGGACAGATACGCAGTATTTT | CASSFTSVGTDTQYF
TRBJ2-5 | once | TRBV11-3 | - | TGTGCCAGCAGCATGTCCGGGACTGGGTCCCAAGAGACCCAGTACTTC | CASSMSGTGSQETQYF
TRBJ2-7 | once | TRBV4-1 | TRBD2 | TGCGCCAGCAGCCAAGAGGGCGGGAGAAGCTACGAGCAGTACTTC | CASSQEGGRSYEQYF
TRBJ1-3 | - | TRBV7-2 | - | TGTGCCAGCAGCTTATCACGGGTCTCTGGAAACACCATATATTTT | CASSLSRVSGNTIYF
TRBJ2-5 | - | TRBV6-5 | TRBD2 | TGTGCCAGCAGTTGGACTAGCGGGAGGGCCTGGGAGACCCAGTACTTC | CASSWTSGRAWETQYF
TRBJ2-7 | - | TRBV7-2 | TRBD1 | TGTGCCAGCAGCTCAGGACAGGGGGACGAGCAGTACTTC | CASSSGQGDEQYF
TRBJ1-1 | - | TRBV11-2 | TRBD1 | TGTGCCAGCAGCCGACAGGGGAGCACTGAAGCTTTCTTT | CASSRQGSTEAFF
TRBJ2-1 | - | TRBV27 | TRBD2 | TGTGCCAGCAGTTTATTTGGCGGGGGGGCCCACAATGAGCAGTTCTTC | CASSLFGGGAHNEQFF